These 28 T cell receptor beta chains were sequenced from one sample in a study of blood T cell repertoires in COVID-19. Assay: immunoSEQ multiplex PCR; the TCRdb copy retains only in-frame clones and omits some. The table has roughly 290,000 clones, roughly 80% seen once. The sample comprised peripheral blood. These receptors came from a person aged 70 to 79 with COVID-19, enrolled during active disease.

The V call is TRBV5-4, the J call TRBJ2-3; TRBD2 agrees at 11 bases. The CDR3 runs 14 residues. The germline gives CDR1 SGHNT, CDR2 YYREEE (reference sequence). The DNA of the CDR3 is TGTTCTAGCGGGAGGTTTTCCAGCGGGGTTACGCAGTATTTT. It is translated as CSSGRFSSGVTQYF. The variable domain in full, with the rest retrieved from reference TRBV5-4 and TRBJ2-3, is ETGVTQSPTHLIKTRGQQVTLRCSSQSGHNTVSWYQQALGQGPQFIFQYYREEENGRGNFPPRFSGLQFPNYSSELNVNALELDDSALYLCSSGRFSSGVTQYFGPGTRLTVL.

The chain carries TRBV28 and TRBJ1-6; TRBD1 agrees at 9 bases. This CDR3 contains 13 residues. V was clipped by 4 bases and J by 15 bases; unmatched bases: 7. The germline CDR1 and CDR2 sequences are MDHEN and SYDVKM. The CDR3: CASSSPGTGILHF. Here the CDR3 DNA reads TGTGCCAGCAGTTCCCCCGGGACAGGGATCCTCCACTTT. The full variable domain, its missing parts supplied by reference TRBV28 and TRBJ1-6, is DVKVTQSSRYLVKRTGEKVFLECVQDMDHENMFWYRQDPGLGLRLIYFSYDVKMKEKGDIPEGYSVSREKKERFSLILESASTNQTSMYLCASSSPGTGILHFGNGTRLTVT.

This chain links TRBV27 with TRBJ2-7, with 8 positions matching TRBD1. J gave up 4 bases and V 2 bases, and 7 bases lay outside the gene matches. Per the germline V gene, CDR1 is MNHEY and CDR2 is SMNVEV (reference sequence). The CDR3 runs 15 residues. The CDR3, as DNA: TGTGCCAGCAGTTTACGGACAGGGATGTGGTACGAGCAGTACTTC. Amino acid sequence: CASSLRTGMWYEQYF.

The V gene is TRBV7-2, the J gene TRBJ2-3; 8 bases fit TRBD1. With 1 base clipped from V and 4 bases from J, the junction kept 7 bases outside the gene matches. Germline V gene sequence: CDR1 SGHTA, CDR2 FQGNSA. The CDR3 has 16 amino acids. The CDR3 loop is CASSLGGRGLADTQYF. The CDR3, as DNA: TGTGCCAGCAGCTTAGGTGGCAGGGGGCTCGCAGATACGCAGTATTTT.

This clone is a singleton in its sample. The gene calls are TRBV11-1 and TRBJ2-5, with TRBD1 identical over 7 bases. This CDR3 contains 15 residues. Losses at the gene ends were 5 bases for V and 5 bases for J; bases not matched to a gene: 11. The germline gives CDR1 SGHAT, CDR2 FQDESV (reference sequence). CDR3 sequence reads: CASSPRGRGWETQYF. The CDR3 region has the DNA TGTGCCAGCAGCCCCCGGGGCAGGGGGTGGGAGACCCAGTACTTC.

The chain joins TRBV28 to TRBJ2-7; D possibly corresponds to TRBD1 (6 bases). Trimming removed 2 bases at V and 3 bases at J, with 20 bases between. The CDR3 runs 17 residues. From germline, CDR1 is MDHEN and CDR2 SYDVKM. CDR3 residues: CASSLTGAGAAYYEQYF. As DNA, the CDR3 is TGTGCCAGCAGTTTAACGGGCGCAGGGGCCGCCTACTACGAGCAGTACTTC.

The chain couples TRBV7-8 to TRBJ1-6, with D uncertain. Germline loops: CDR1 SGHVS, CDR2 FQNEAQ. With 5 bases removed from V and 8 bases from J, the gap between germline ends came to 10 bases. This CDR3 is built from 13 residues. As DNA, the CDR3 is TGTGCCAGCAGCCCTCGGGTCGATTCACCCCTCCACTTT. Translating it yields CASSPRVDSPLHF.

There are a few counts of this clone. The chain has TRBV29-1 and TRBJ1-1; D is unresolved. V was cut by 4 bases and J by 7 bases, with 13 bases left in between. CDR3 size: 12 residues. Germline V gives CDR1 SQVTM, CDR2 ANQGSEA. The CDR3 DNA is TGCAGCGTTGTTGGTGCTAACGGTGAAGCTTTCTTT. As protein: CSVVGANGEAFF.

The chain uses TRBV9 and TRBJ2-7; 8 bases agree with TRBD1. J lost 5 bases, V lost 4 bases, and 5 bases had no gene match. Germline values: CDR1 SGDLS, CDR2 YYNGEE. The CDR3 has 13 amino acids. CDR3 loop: CASSPGQGNEQYF. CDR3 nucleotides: TGTGCCAGCAGCCCCGGACAGGGCAACGAGCAGTACTTC.

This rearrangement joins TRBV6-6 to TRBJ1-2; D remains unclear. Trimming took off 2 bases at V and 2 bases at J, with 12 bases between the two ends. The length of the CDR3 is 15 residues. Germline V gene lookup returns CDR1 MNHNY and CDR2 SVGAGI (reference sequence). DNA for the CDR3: TGTGCCAGCAGTTACGTGTTCAGCGAGAACTATGGCTACACCTTC. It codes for CASSYVFSENYGYTF.

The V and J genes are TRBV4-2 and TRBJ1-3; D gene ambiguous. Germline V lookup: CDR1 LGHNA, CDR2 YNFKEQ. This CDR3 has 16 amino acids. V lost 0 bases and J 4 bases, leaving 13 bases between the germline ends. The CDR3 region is CASSQEQIPGGNTIYF. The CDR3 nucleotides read TGTGCCAGCAGCCAAGAGCAAATCCCGGGGGGAAACACCATATATTTT.

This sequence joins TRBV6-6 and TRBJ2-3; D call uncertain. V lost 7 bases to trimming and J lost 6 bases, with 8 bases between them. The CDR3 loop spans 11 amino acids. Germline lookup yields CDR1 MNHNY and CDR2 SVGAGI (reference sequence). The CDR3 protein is CASTNGDTQYF. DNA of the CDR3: TGTGCCAGCACCAACGGTGATACGCAGTATTTT.

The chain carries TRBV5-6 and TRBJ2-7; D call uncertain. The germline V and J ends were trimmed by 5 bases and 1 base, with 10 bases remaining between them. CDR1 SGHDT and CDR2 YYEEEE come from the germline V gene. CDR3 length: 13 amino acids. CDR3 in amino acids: CASRGSPSYEQYF. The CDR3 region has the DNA TGTGCCAGCAGGGGCAGTCCTTCCTACGAGCAGTACTTC. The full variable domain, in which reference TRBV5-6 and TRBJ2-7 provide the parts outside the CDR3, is DAGVTQSPTHLIKTRGQQVTLRCSPKSGHDTVSWYQQALGQGPQFIFQYYEEEERQRGNFPDRFSGHQFPNYSSELNVNALLLGDSALYLCASRGSPSYEQYFGPGTRLTVT.

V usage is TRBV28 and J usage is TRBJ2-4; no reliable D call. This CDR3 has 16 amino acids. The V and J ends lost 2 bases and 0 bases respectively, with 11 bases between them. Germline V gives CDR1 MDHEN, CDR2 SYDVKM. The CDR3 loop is CASSLTGKVAKNIQYF. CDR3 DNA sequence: TGTGCCAGCAGTTTAACGGGTAAAGTAGCCAAAAACATTCAGTACTTC.

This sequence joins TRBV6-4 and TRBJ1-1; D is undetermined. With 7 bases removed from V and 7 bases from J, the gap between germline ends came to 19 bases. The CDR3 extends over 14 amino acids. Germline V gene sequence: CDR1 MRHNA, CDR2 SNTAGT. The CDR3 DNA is TGTGCCAGCAAGTCGTCGGATGCGGTGAATGAAGCTTTCTTT. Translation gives CASKSSDAVNEAFF.

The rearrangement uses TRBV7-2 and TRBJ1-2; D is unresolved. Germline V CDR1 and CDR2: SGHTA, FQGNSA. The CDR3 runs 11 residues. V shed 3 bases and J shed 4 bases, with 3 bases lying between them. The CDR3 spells CASSFGYGYTF. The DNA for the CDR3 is TGTGCCAGCAGCTTCGGCTATGGCTACACCTTC. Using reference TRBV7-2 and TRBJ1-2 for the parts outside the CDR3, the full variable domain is GAGVSQSPSNKVTEKGKDVELRCDPISGHTALYWYRQSLGQGLEFLIYFQGNSAPDKSGLPSDRFSAERTGGSVSTLTIQRTQQEDSAVYLCASSFGYGYTFGSGTRLTVV.

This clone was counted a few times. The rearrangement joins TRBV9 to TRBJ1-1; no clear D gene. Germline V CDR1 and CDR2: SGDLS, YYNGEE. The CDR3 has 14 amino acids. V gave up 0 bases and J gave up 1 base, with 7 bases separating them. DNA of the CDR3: TGTGCCAGCAGCGTAGGGTGGCAGAACACTGAAGCTTTCTTT. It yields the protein CASSVGWQNTEAFF. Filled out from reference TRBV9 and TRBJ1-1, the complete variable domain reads DSGVTQTPKHLITATGQRVTLRCSPRSGDLSVYWYQQSLDQGLQFLIQYYNGEERAKGNILERFSAQQFPDLHSELNLSSLELGDSALYFCASSVGWQNTEAFFGQGTRLTVV.

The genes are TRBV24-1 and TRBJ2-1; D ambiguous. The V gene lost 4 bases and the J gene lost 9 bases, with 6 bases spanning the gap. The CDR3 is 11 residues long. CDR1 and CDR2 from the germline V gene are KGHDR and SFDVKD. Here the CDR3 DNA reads TGTGCCACCAGTGACAACATTGAGCAGTTCTTC. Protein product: CATSDNIEQFF.

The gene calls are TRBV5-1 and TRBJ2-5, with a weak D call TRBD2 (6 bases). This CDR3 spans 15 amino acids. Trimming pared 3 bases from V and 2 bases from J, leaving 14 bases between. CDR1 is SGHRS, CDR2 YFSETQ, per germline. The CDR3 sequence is CASSSTGTSQETQYF. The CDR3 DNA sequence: TGCGCCAGCAGCTCCACCGGGACTTCACAAGAGACCCAGTACTTC.

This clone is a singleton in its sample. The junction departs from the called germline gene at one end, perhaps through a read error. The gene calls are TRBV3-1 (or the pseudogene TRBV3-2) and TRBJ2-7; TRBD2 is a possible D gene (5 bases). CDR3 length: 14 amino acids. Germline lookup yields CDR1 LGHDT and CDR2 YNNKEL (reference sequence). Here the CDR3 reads CASSQDLITGFTTF. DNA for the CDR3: TGTGCCAGCAGCCAAGATTTAATAACGGGGTTCACTACCTTC.

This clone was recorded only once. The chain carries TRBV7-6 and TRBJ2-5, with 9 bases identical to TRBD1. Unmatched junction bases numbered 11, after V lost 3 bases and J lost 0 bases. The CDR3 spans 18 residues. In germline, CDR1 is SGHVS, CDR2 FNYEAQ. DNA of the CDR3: TGTGCCAGCAGCTTCTCAGCCGGGACAGGGTATAACCAAGAGACCCAGTACTTC. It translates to CASSFSAGTGYNQETQYF.

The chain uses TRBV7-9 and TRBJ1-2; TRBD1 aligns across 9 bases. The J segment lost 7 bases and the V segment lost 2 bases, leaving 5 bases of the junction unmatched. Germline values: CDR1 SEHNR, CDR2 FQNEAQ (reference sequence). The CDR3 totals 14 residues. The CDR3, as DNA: TGTGCCAGCAGCTTACCGGGACAGGGCAGTGGCTACACCTTC. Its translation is CASSLPGQGSGYTF.

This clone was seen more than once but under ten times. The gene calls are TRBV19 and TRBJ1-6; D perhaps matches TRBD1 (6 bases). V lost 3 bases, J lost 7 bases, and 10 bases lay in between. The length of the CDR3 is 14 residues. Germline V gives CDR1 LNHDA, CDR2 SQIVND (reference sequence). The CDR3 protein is CASSMRTENSPLHF. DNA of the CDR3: TGTGCCAGTAGTATGAGGACAGAGAATTCACCCCTCCACTTT.

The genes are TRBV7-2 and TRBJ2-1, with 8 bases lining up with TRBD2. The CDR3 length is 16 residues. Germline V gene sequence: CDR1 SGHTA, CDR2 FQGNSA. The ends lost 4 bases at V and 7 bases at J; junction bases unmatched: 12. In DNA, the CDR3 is TGTGCCAGCAGCTCCCGGGGCCCGGGAGGGTTAAATGAGCAGTTCTTC. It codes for CASSSRGPGGLNEQFF.

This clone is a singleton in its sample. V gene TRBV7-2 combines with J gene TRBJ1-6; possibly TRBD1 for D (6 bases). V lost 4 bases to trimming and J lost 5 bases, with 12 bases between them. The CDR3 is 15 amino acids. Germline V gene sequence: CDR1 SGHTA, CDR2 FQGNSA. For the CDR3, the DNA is TGTGCCAGCAGCTCGACTACAGGGAATAATTCACCCCTCCACTTT. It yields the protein CASSSTTGNNSPLHF.

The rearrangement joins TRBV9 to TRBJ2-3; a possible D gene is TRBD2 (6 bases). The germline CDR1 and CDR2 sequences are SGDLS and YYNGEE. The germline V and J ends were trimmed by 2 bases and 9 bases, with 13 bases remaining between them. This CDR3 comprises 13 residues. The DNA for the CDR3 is TGTGCCAGCAGCGTCCCCGGGAGTGCCACGCAGTATTTT. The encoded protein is CASSVPGSATQYF.

The chain's CDR3 is CASSSDRDLYGYTF. CDR3 DNA: TGTGCCAGCAGTTCAGACAGGGATCTCTATGGCTACACCTTC. The rearrangement uses TRBV7-9 and TRBJ1-2; TRBD1 aligns across 7 bases. Germline V gene lookup returns CDR1 SEHNR and CDR2 FQNEAQ (reference sequence). V lost 6 bases and J lost 4; bases outside the gene matches: 8. The CDR3 sequence is 14 residues long.

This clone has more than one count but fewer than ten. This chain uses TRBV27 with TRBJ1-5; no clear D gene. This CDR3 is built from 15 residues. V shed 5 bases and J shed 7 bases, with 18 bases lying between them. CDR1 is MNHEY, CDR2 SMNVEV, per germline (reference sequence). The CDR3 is CASSPLGRAGQPQHF. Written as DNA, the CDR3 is TGTGCCAGCAGTCCACTAGGACGGGCGGGCCAGCCCCAGCATTTT.